The clone carrying this T cell receptor beta chain has more than one count but fewer than ten. Its cognate antigen is unknown. This entry is derived from a study of liver allograft versus peripheral blood T cells. Study in general: Transplanted-liver T cell receptor repertoires were compared with recipients' peripheral blood repertoires. The study, taken as a whole, reports: A difference was reportedly observed between T cell receptor repertoires inside liver allografts and those in peripheral blood.

Germline CDR1 and CDR2: SGHNT and YYREEE (reference sequence). This CDR3 region has 12 residues. V lost 2 bases and J 10 bases, leaving 12 bases between the germline ends. TCRdb redid the calling of the reads with MiXCR, one entry per CDR3 protein. The sample has about 3,000 distinct CDR3 sequences; more than 15% are singletons. The TCR originated in a human patient who had a liver transplant. Among the T cells, some may be from the graft donor. The chain couples TRBV5-4 to TRBJ1-2, with D perhaps matching TRBD1 (6 bases). The CDR3 region is CASSLDRSVYTF. The DNA for the CDR3 is TGTGCCAGCAGCTTAGACAGGAGTGTCTACACCTTC.